The next 7 T cell receptor beta chains were all read from a single sample in a study of OX40 agonist ivuxolimab in advanced cancers. The protocol was immunoSEQ multiplex PCR, while the TCRdb copy is restricted to in-frame clones and leaves out a portion. The sample shows around 19,000 clones, about 73% of them seen only once. The specimen comprised CD4+ or CD8+ T cells sorted from blood, sampled in a trial of the OX40 agonist ivuxolimab. These receptors all stem from an adult with an advanced solid tumor such as melanoma, head and neck, liver or kidney cancer.

This clone was counted once. The rearrangement links TRBV6-1 to TRBJ2-2; a possible D gene is TRBD1 (6 bases). V dropped 5 bases and J dropped 3 bases, with 13 bases sitting between them. This CDR3 is 15 amino acids long. Germline V lookup: CDR1 MNHNS, CDR2 SASEGT. The CDR3 sequence: CASSQTGTYTGELFF. The CDR3 DNA reads TGTGCCAGCAGTCAAACAGGGACATACACCGGGGAGCTGTTTTTT.

The V gene is TRBV5-8, the J gene TRBJ2-7; the D gene is possibly TRBD2 (6 bases). The germline V and J ends were trimmed by 0 bases and 3 bases, with 10 bases remaining between them. CDR1 is SGHTS and CDR2 is YDEGEE in the germline V gene. CDR3 length: 14 amino acids. The CDR3 loop is CASSLEVGGYEQYF. The DNA for the CDR3 is TGTGCCAGCAGCTTGGAGGTGGGGGGCTACGAGCAGTACTTC.

The chain is built from TRBV13 and TRBJ2-7, with 9 nucleotides matching TRBD1. This CDR3 region has 14 residues. Germline-derived CDR1 and CDR2 are PRHDT and FYEKMQ (reference sequence). After removal of 5 bases from V and 2 bases from J, the junction contained 4 bases not matched to a gene. DNA of the CDR3: TGTGCCAGCAGCATCAGACAGGGGGCCTACGAGCAGTACTTC. Its translation: CASSIRQGAYEQYF.

This sequence joins TRBV9 and TRBJ1-5; D unresolved. The CDR3 sequence is 14 residues long. The V end lost 6 bases, the J end lost 1 base, and 11 bases lay between the germline ends. CDR1 is SGDLS, CDR2 YYNGEE, per germline. CDR3 nucleotide sequence: TGTGCCAGCATCCCCACGGTAAGCAATCAGCCCCAGCATTTT. Its translation: CASIPTVSNQPQHF.

This chain joins TRBV11-3 and TRBJ2-2; TRBD2 agrees at 8 bases. The CDR3 has 15 amino acids. Germline trimming cut 5 bases from V and 7 bases from J; bases unmatched to any gene: 9. CDR1 SGHNT and CDR2 YENEEA come from the germline V gene. CDR3 in amino acids: CASSRSGLGGGELFF. CDR3 bases: TGTGCCAGCAGCCGGTCGGGACTAGGGGGCGGGGAGCTGTTTTTT.

V gene TRBV11-2 combines with J gene TRBJ2-3; a possible D gene is TRBD1 (5 bases). The CDR3 totals 16 residues. Trimming stripped 1 base from V and 4 bases from J, with 15 bases between. From germline, CDR1 is SGHAT and CDR2 FQNNGV. The CDR3 DNA sequence: TGTGCCAGCAGCTTAGGGGGTAGGGGTTACGCAGATACGCAGTATTTT. It encodes CASSLGGRGYADTQYF. Filled out from reference TRBV11-2 and TRBJ2-3, the complete variable domain reads EAGVAQSPRYKIIEKRQSVAFWCNPISGHATLYWYQQILGQGPKLLIQFQNNGVVDDSQLPKDRFSAERLKGVDSTLKIQPAKLEDSAVYLCASSLGGRGYADTQYFGPGTRLTVL.

V and J are TRBV15 and TRBJ2-5, with D possibly being TRBD1 (5 bases). The CDR3 consists of 15 residues. Germline V gene data show CDR1 as LNHNV and CDR2 as YYDKDF (reference sequence). With 0 bases removed from V and 4 bases from J, the gap between germline ends came to 12 bases. The CDR3 loop is CATSRDLAGIETQYF. CDR3 DNA: TGTGCCACCAGCAGAGATCTGGCAGGGATAGAGACCCAGTACTTC.